This T cell receptor (beta chain) was sequenced in a study of T cell responses to AZD1222 COVID-19 vaccine. Generated by immunoSEQ multiplex PCR, the TCRdb table keeps only in-frame clones and is missing some. The sample lists approximately 150,000 clones; 92% were seen once. A word on this clone: The antigen remains undetermined.

General observations from the study: Along spike, vaccine-associated CD4 TCRs were found throughout, with dominance at 160-218 and 743-854. Only after the peak T cell response were repertoires sampled.

Germline V gene sequence: CDR1 SGHAT, CDR2 FQNNGV. V shed 3 bases and J shed 3 bases, with 15 bases lying between them. This CDR3 region has 15 residues. This material consisted of peripheral blood, taken 28 days after the second AZD1222 dose. The rearrangement joins TRBV11-2 to TRBJ2-7; D gene uncertain. The source of this sequence is an adult who received the AZD1222 COVID-19 vaccine. CDR3 residues: CASSFPGLRGYEQYF. CDR3 DNA: TGTGCCAGCAGCTTCCCCGGGCTTAGAGGCTACGAGCAGTACTTC.